The clone carrying this T cell receptor (beta chain) turned up a few times. Germline trimming cut 2 bases from V and 7 bases from J; bases unmatched to any gene: 7. Germline V gives CDR1 MNHEY, CDR2 SVGAGI. The CDR3 sequence is 14 residues long. TCRdb re-analysed the reads in MiXCR, keeping a single row per CDR3 protein. The data contain 200,000 to 250,000 distinct CDR3 sequences, roughly 23% of them seen just once; the ten biggest clones take up about 20%. The data were obtained in a study of T cell repertoires in cytomegalovirus infection. The TCR sequence derives from a human donor in good health (CMV status not recorded). Some clones in this sample may be carry-over from other donors' samples. The chain couples TRBV6-5 to TRBJ2-7, with TRBD1 matching over 8 bases. The specimen sequenced was CD8+ T cells from PBMCs. The CDR3, as DNA: TGTGCCAGCAGTTACACAGGGACAGGATGGGAGCAGTACTTC. Encoded protein: CASSYTGTGWEQYF.